The next 24 T cell receptor beta chains were all read from a single sample in a study of cytomegalovirus exposure and HLA in healthy donors. PCR involved 60 Vbeta and 13 Jbeta primers. Some clones are missing from TCRdb's copy, which holds only in-frame ones; the method was immunoSEQ multiplex PCR. The sample yields about 110,000 clones, 15% seen once. Sequenced sample: PBMCs. These receptors all come from a young woman in good health and CMV-seronegative.

This clone showed up just a few times. The chain joins TRBV15 to TRBJ2-5; D perhaps matches TRBD1 (5 bases). CDR1 is LNHNV and CDR2 is YYDKDF in the germline V gene (reference sequence). This CDR3 has 15 amino acids. V was clipped by 2 bases and J by 2 bases, with 12 bases between them. The CDR3 region has the DNA TGTGCCACCAGCAGAACAGACAGTTGGCAAGAGACCCAGTACTTC. Its translation is CATSRTDSWQETQYF.

The V call is TRBV28, the J call TRBJ1-3; no clear D gene. Trimming pared 7 bases from V and 0 bases from J, leaving 13 bases between. This CDR3 is built from 15 residues. Germline loops: CDR1 MDHEN, CDR2 SYDVKM. CDR3 sequence reads: CASTFGGNSGNTIYF. Written as DNA, the CDR3 is TGTGCCAGCACATTCGGAGGAAACTCTGGAAACACCATATATTTT.

The rearrangement joins TRBV6-6 to TRBJ1-3; D is ambiguous. The CDR3 is 16 amino acids. Germline V gene data show CDR1 as MNHNY and CDR2 as SVGAGI (reference sequence). V lost 5 bases to trimming and J lost 4 bases, with 18 bases between them. The CDR3 region is CASSTTREGNGNTIYF. Here the CDR3 DNA reads TGTGCCAGCAGTACGACTCGGGAGGGTAACGGAAACACCATATATTTT.

The chain recombines TRBV29-1 with TRBJ2-1, with D possibly matching TRBD2 (5 bases). V was clipped by 1 base and J by 4 bases, with 14 bases between them. The CDR3 has 15 residues. Germline CDR1 reads SQVTM; CDR2 reads ANQGSEA. The CDR3 coding sequence is TGCAGCGTTGAAGGTGCCAAAACGGGGTACAATGAGCAGTTCTTC. Amino acid sequence: CSVEGAKTGYNEQFF.

The V call is TRBV5-1, the J call TRBJ2-1; 12 nucleotides agree with TRBD2. CDR3 length: 16 amino acids. CDR1 is SGHRS and CDR2 is YFSETQ in the germline V gene. V lost 7 bases, J lost 3 bases, and 8 bases stayed unmatched. CDR3 nucleotides: TGCGCCAGCTACTACGGGACTAGCGGGTTCTACAATGAGCAGTTCTTC. Protein: CASYYGTSGFYNEQFF.

V usage is TRBV6-6 and J usage is TRBJ2-5; D is ambiguous. The V gene lost 0 bases and the J gene lost 1 base, with 9 bases spanning the gap. Germline values: CDR1 MNHNY, CDR2 SVGAGI (reference sequence). The CDR3 has 15 amino acids. This CDR3 is CASSYSAGPQETQYF. The CDR3 nucleotides read TGTGCCAGCAGTTACTCTGCAGGTCCCCAAGAGACCCAGTACTTC.

V usage is TRBV5-1 and J usage is TRBJ2-3; a possible D gene is TRBD2 (6 bases). The CDR3 is made up of 15 amino acids. Deletions cut 3 bases from V and 5 bases from J, with 16 bases between. The V gene's germline CDR1 is SGHRS and CDR2 YFSETQ. The CDR3 region has the DNA TGCGCCAGCAGCTCCCGGGACTCCCGCGTAGATACGCAGTATTTT. Translated, it gives CASSSRDSRVDTQYF.

This clone was seen more than once but under ten times. The genes are TRBV9 and TRBJ1-1; TRBD1 agrees at 7 bases. V lost 3 bases, J lost 0 bases, and 5 bases stayed unmatched. The CDR3 runs 15 residues. Per germline, CDR1 SGDLS and CDR2 YYNGEE. This CDR3 is CASSANRGMNTEAFF. In DNA form, the CDR3 reads TGTGCCAGCAGCGCAAACAGGGGAATGAACACTGAAGCTTTCTTT.

There are a few counts of this clone. The chain carries TRBV9 and TRBJ1-1, with a weak D call TRBD1 (5 bases). The CDR3 extends over 14 amino acids. The V end lost 0 bases, the J end lost 4 bases, and 10 bases lay between the germline ends. CDR1 and CDR2 (germline): SGDLS, YYNGEE. The CDR3 region has the DNA TGTGCCAGCAGCGTAGGGGGCGGGGGCACTGAAGCTTTCTTT. This translates into CASSVGGGGTEAFF.

The J gene is TRBJ2-5, the V gene TRBV15; 7 bases match TRBD2. Trimming at V came to 5 bases and at J to 1 base, leaving 7 bases not matched to a gene. CDR3 length: 15 amino acids. Germline assignment: CDR1 LNHNV and CDR2 YYDKDF (reference sequence). The CDR3 region has the DNA TGTGCCACCAGCGGTAGCGGGTGGGTCCAAGAGACCCAGTACTTC. Residues: CATSGSGWVQETQYF.

The sample holds a few counts of this clone. The CDR3 DNA is TGTGCCAGCAGCCTCGAACAGGGGATGAACACTGAAGCTTTCTTT. Protein product: CASSLEQGMNTEAFF. The chain joins TRBV2 to TRBJ1-1, with TRBD1 matching 7 bases. The CDR3 length is 15 residues. The germline CDR1 and CDR2 sequences are SNHLY and FYNNEI. The trim removed 6 bases at V and 0 bases at J, leaving 7 bases unmatched. The complete variable domain, with remaining parts taken from reference TRBV2 and TRBJ1-1, reads EPEVTQTPSHQVTQMGQEVILRCVPISNHLYFYWYRQILGQKVEFLVSFYNNEISEKSEIFDDQFSVERPDGSNFTLKIRSTKLEDSAMYFCASSLEQGMNTEAFFGQGTRLTVV.

The chain carries TRBV5-4 and TRBJ2-1; TRBD2 matches at 13 bases. In germline, CDR1 is SGHNT, CDR2 YYREEE (reference sequence). This CDR3 region has 17 residues. V dropped 4 bases and J dropped 7; count of bases not matched to a gene: 11. The CDR3 DNA is TGTGCCAGCAGCACGGGACTAGCGGGGCCAAATGAGAATGAGCAGTTCTTC. Protein product: CASSTGLAGPNENEQFF.

This clone came up a few times. The DNA for the CDR3 is TGCGCCAGCAGCCAAGTCGCAGGATCAACTAATGAAAAACTGTTTTTT. This sequence encodes CASSQVAGSTNEKLFF. The chain combines TRBV4-1 with TRBJ1-4; D gene uncertain. The CDR3 contains 16 residues. The V gene's germline CDR1 is MGHRA and CDR2 YSYEKL. Trimming took off 1 base at V and 0 bases at J, with 9 bases between the two ends.

This clone turned up a few times. The chain employs TRBV28 and TRBJ2-7; D unclear. Germline CDR1 is MDHEN and CDR2 is SYDVKM. The CDR3 is made up of 12 amino acids. V shed 6 bases and J shed 5 bases, with 11 bases lying between them. CDR3 in amino acids: CASSPRVHEQYF. The CDR3 DNA reads TGTGCCAGCAGCCCTAGAGTTCACGAGCAGTACTTC.

This sequence joins TRBV10-2 and TRBJ1-1; D perhaps matches TRBD1 (6 bases). From germline, CDR1 is WSHSY and CDR2 SAAADI. This CDR3 spans 14 amino acids. Trimming left V 1 base short and J 2 bases short, with 8 bases between. The DNA for the CDR3 is TGCGCCAGCAGTGAGTACAGGGCTAACACTGAAGCTTTCTTT. Translating it yields CASSEYRANTEAFF.

Only a few counts were recorded for this clone. This rearrangement joins TRBV6-4 to TRBJ2-2, with a possible D match to TRBD2 (6 bases). This CDR3 has 14 residues. Germline CDR1 MRHNA, CDR2 SNTAGT. The V gene lost 0 bases and the J gene lost 4 bases, with 6 bases spanning the gap. In nucleotides, the CDR3 is TGTGCCAGCAGTGACTCGACTAGCACCGGGGAGCTGTTTTTT. This codes for CASSDSTSTGELFF.

This clone was detected a few times. The chain joins TRBV6-5 to TRBJ2-2; D possibly corresponds to TRBD2 (5 bases). V was clipped by 6 bases and J by 6 bases, with 14 bases between them. From germline, CDR1 is MNHEY and CDR2 SVGAGI. CDR3 size: 14 residues. The CDR3 DNA is TGTGCCAGCAGACTCCGGGTGAGGGCCGGGGAGCTGTTTTTT. It translates to CASRLRVRAGELFF.

The rearrangement uses TRBV6-5 and TRBJ2-3, with TRBD2 matching 8 bases. Germline loops: CDR1 MNHEY, CDR2 SVGAGI. This CDR3 is built from 15 residues. Trimming at V came to 0 bases and at J to 4 bases, leaving 3 bases not matched to a gene. The CDR3, as DNA: TGTGCCAGCAGTTACTCGGGACTAGGGTCAGATACGCAGTATTTT. Encoded protein: CASSYSGLGSDTQYF.

The table lists this clone with a few counts. This chain joins TRBV30 and TRBJ1-5, with D possibly matching TRBD1 (5 bases). The CDR3 spans 14 residues. Trimming took 3 bases from V and 8 from J, leaving 17 bases between them. Germline V lookup: CDR1 GTSNPN, CDR2 SVGIG (reference sequence). The CDR3 region is CAWSQGDYGEPQHF. The CDR3 nucleotides are TGTGCCTGGAGCCAAGGGGACTACGGGGAGCCCCAGCATTTT.

This clone was seen a single time. This chain links TRBV10-3 with TRBJ2-7; 10 nucleotides align to TRBD2. Germline V gene sequence: CDR1 ENHRY, CDR2 SYGVKD. The V and J ends lost 2 bases and 7 bases, in that order; junction bases with no gene match: 8. This CDR3 has 15 residues. CDR3 loop: CAISEPAGGRGEQYF. In DNA form, the CDR3 reads TGTGCCATCAGTGAGCCAGCGGGGGGGCGGGGGGAGCAGTACTTC.

A few counts support this clone. The rearrangement uses TRBV6-5 and TRBJ2-7, with TRBD1 matching 7 bases. Germline lookup yields CDR1 MNHEY and CDR2 SVGAGI. There are 13 residues in the CDR3. Trimming took 8 bases from V and 0 from J; bases not matched to a gene: 4. The CDR3 region has the DNA TGTGCCAGCCAGGGACAGAACTCCTACGAGCAGTACTTC. Residues: CASQGQNSYEQYF.

V usage is TRBV5-1 and J usage is TRBJ1-5; the D gene is possibly TRBD1 (5 bases). Trimming left V 1 base short and J 5 bases short, with 13 bases between. This CDR3 comprises 15 residues. Germline-derived CDR1 and CDR2 are SGHRS and YFSETQ. CDR3 coding DNA: TGCGCCAGCAGCTTGTCAGGGTTCCTAGATCAGCCCCAGCATTTT. Its translation: CASSLSGFLDQPQHF.

This clone was seen a few times. The chain employs TRBV6-5 and TRBJ1-2; maybe TRBD1 (6 bases). The V gene's germline CDR1 is MNHEY and CDR2 SVGAGI. The CDR3 has 14 residues. Trimming took off 2 bases at V and 4 bases at J, with 11 bases between the two ends. The CDR3 DNA follows: TGTGCCAGCAGTTACCGTGGGGGCGCCTATGGCTACACCTTC. As protein: CASSYRGGAYGYTF.

The table lists this clone with a few counts. This sequence joins TRBV30 and TRBJ2-5, with 11 bases identical to TRBD1. Germline values: CDR1 GTSNPN, CDR2 SVGIG (reference sequence). V was pared by 4 bases and J by 5 bases, with 9 bases of the junction left unmatched. CDR3 length: 15 residues. The CDR3 DNA follows: TGTGCCTGGACCGACCGGGACAGGGGGTTGGAGACCCAGTACTTC. Protein sequence: CAWTDRDRGLETQYF.